The rows below give T cell receptor beta chains drawn from one sample of a study of T-cell reconstitution after alpha-beta-depleted transplantation in children. TCRdb reprocessed the PCR reads with MiXCR, giving one entry per CDR3 protein. The repertoire holds some 500,000 distinct CDR3 sequences, with about 17% as singletons. This sample comprised PBMCs from the stem cell graft donor, obtained from the stem cell graft. The receptors stem from a human donor who donated a stem cell graft to a child with acute lymphoblastic leukemia. Both conserved end residues are part of each CDR3. The D gene is left open where the match is weak. A clone size is listed for some rows: how often the clone was seen (once, few, many), or a class if it is expanded.

TRBJ2-7	TRBD2	TRBV27	few	CASSWTSGSVEQYF	TGTGCCAGCAGCTGGACTAGCGGGAGTGTCGAGCAGTACTTC
TRBJ2-2	TRBD2	TRBV6-1	few	CASTSPGTSVDTGELFF	TGTGCCAGCACCTCTCCCGGGACTAGCGTTGACACCGGGGAGCTGTTTTTT
TRBJ1-4	-	TRBV7-9	few	CASSPYEKLFF	TGTGCCAGCAGCCCCTATGAAAAACTGTTTTTT
TRBJ2-1	TRBD1	TRBV2	-	CASHSPGTGNNEQFF	TGTGCCAGCCACTCGCCCGGGACAGGGAATAATGAGCAGTTCTTC
TRBJ2-7	-	TRBV4-1	-	CASSRMVAETYEQYF	TGCGCCAGCAGCAGGATGGTAGCGGAAACCTACGAGCAGTACTTC
TRBJ1-4	-	TRBV5-1	-	CASSATVYNEKLFF	TGCGCCAGCAGCGCGACAGTATATAATGAAAAACTGTTTTTT
TRBJ1-2	-	TRBV29-1	-	CSVEGAGLANYGYTF	TGCAGCGTTGAAGGTGCGGGATTAGCTAACTATGGCTACACCTTC
TRBJ2-5	-	TRBV7-9	-	CASSDTGVLVETQYF	TGTGCCAGCAGCGACACTGGGGTCCTAGTCGAGACCCAGTACTTC
TRBJ2-7	-	TRBV12-3/TRBV12-4	few	CASSFHHEQYF	TGTGCCAGCAGTTTTCATCACGAGCAGTACTTC
TRBJ2-7	-	TRBV12-3/TRBV12-4	-	CASSRGSPSYEQYF	TGTGCCAGCAGTCGCGGGTCCCCCTCCTACGAGCAGTACTTC
TRBJ1-2	-	TRBV6-1	-	CASRPKPTFFYGYTF	TGTGCCAGCCGACCTAAGCCGACATTCTTCTATGGCTACACCTTC
TRBJ1-1	-	TRBV15	-	CATSGRISNTEAFF	TGTGCCACCAGCGGCAGAATCTCGAACACTGAAGCTTTCTTT
TRBJ2-1	-	TRBV7-9	-	CASRVGVDNEQFF	TGTGCCAGCCGGGTCGGGGTCGACAATGAGCAGTTCTTC